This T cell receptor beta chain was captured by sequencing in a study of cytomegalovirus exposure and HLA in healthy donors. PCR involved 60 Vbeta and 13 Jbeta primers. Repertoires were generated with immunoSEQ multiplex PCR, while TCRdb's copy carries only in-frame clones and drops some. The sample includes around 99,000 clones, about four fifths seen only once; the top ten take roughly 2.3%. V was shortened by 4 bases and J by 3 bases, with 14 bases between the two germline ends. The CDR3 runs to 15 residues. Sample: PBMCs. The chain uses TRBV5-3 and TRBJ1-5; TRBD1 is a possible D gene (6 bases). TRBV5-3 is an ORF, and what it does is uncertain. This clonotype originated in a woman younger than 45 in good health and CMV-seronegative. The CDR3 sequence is CARSIQGSPNQPQHF. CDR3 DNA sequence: TGTGCCAGAAGCATACAGGGTTCGCCCAATCAGCCCCAGCATTTT.